This record concerns one TCR beta chain sequence. Its antigen is still unknown. The source of the sample is a study of a mutant IDH1 vaccine in newly diagnosed glioma. Study background: Sex distribution of treated patients was approximately 60% male and roughly 38% female; mean age was 40.4 years.

Method: immunoSEQ multiplex PCR; TCRdb's copy keeps in-frame clones and lacks some. This table has roughly 60,000 clones, 85% appearing once. There are 15 residues in the CDR3. Per the germline V gene, CDR1 is SGHVS and CDR2 is FQNEAQ. Trimming took off 2 bases at V and 0 bases at J, with 8 bases between the two ends. Time point described: week 23, last vaccination. Every single dose of the vaccine, 300 ug of mutant IDH1 20-mer peptide, came with topical imiquimod. The TCR sequence derives from a man under 40 with glioma. This material consisted of PBMCs, taken from a glioma patient whose treatment included an IDH1 peptide vaccine. This sequence joins TRBV7-8 and TRBJ1-5; D call uncertain. CDR3 coding DNA: TGTGCCAGCAGCTTAACGATGGATAGCAATCAGCCCCAGCATTTT. Translated: CASSLTMDSNQPQHF.